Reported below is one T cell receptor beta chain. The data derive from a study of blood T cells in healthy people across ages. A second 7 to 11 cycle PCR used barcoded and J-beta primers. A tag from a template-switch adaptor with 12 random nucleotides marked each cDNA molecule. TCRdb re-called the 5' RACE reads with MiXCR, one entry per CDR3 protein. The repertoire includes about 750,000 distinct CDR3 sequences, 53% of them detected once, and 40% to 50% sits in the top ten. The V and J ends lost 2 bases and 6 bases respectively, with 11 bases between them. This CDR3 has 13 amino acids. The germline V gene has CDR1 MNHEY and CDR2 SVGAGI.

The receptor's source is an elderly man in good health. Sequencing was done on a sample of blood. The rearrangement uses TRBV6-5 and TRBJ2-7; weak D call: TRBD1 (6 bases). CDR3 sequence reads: CASSYVWGLEQYF. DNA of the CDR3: TGTGCCAGCAGTTACGTATGGGGGCTCGAGCAGTACTTC.